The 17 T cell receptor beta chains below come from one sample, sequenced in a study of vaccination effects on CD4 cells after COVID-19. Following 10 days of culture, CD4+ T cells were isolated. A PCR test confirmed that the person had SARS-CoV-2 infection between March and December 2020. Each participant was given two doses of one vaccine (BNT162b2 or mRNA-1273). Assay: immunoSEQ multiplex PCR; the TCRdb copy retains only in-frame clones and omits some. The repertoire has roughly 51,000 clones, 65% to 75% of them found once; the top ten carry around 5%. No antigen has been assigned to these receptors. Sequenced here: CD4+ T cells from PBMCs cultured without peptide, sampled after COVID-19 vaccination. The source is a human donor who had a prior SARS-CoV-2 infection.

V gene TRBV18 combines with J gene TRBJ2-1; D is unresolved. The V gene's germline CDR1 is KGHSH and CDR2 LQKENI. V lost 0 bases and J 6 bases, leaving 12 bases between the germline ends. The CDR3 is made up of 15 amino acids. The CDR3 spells CASSPPSRAINEQFF. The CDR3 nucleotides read TGTGCCAGCTCACCACCGAGTCGGGCGATCAATGAGCAGTTCTTC.

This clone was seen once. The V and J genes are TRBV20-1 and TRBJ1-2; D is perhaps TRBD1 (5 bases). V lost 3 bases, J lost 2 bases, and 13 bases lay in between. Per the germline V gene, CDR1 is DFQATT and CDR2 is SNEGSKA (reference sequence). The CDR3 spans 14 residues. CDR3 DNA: TGCAGTGCTAGTCCCGGGACGGCGAACTATGGCTACACCTTC. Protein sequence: CSASPGTANYGYTF.

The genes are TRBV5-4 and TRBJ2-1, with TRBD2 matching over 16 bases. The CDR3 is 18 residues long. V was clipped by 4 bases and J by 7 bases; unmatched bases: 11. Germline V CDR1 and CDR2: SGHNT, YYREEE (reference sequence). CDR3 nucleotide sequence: TGTGCCAGCAGCCCCGGGACTAGCGGGGGGGCGTCAATAAATGAGCAGTTCTTC. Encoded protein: CASSPGTSGGASINEQFF.

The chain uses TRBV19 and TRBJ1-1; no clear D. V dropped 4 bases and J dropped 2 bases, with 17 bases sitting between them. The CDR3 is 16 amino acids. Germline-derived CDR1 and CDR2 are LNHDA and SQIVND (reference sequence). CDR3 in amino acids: CASSRLVGGLNTEAFF. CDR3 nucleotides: TGTGCCAGTAGTAGGTTGGTGGGAGGGCTCAACACTGAAGCTTTCTTT.

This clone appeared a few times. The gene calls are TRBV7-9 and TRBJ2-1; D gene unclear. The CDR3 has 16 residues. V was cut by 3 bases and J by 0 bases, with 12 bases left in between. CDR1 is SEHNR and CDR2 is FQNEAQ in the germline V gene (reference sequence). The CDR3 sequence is CASSLLRRSSYNEQFF. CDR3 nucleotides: TGTGCCAGCAGCTTGCTACGCAGGAGCTCCTACAATGAGCAGTTCTTC.

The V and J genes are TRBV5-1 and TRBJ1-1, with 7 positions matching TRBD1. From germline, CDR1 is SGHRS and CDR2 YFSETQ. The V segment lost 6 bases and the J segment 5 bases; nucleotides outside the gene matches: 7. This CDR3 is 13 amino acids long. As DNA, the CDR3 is TGCGCCAGCACCCCGACAGGGCGGACTGAAGCTTTCTTT. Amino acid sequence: CASTPTGRTEAFF. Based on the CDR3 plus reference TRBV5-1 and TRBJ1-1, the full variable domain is KAGVTQTPRYLIKTRGQQVTLSCSPISGHRSVSWYQQTPGQGLQFLFEYFSETQRNKGNFPGRFSGRQFSNSRSEMNVSTLELGDSALYLCASTPTGRTEAFFGQGTRLTVV.

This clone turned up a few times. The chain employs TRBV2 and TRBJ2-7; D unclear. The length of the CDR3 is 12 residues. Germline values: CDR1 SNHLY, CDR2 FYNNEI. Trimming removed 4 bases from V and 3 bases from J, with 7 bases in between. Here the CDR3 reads CASSATDYEQYF. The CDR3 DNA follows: TGTGCCAGCAGTGCCACCGACTACGAGCAGTACTTC.

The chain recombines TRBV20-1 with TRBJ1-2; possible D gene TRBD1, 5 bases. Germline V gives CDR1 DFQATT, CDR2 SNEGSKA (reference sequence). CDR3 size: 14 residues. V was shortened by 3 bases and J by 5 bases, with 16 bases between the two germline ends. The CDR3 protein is CSASITGTVYGYTF. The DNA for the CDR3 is TGCAGTGCTAGTATTACCGGGACCGTATATGGCTACACCTTC.

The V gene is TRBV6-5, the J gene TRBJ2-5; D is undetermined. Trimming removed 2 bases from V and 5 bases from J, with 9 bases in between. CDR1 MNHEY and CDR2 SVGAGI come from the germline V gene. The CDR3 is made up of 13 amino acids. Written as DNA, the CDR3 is TGTGCCAGCAGTTACGATGGACGGGAGACCCAGTACTTC. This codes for CASSYDGRETQYF.

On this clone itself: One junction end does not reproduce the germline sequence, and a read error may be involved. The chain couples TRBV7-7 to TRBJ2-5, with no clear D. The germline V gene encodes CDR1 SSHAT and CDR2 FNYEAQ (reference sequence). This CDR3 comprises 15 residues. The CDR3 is CASSPGVAGQETQYF. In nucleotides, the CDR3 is TGTGCTAGCAGCCCCGGAGTGGCCGGGCAAGAGACCCAGTACTTC.

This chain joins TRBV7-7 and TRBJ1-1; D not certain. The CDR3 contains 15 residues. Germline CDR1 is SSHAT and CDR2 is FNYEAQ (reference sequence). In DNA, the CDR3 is TGTGCTAGCTATCGGAGCCGGACGCCGAACACTGAAGCTTTCTTT. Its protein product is CASYRSRTPNTEAFF.

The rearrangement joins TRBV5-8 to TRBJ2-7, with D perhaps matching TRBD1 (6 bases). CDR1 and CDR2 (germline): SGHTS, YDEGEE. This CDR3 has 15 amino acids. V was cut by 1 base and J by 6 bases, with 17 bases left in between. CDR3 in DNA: TGTGCCAGCAGCTTGCGTAGCAGGGGATTCGTCGAGCAGTACTTC. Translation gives CASSLRSRGFVEQYF.

DNA of the CDR3: TGTGCCAGCAGCTTAGACGTGTTTTCCGGGATCAACGAGCAGTACTTC. As protein: CASSLDVFSGINEQYF. The chain employs TRBV7-2 and TRBJ2-5, with a weak D call TRBD2 (5 bases). With the DNA end fitting TRBJ2-7 better, the J assignment may be wrong. The germline V gene encodes CDR1 SGHTA and CDR2 FQGNSA. The CDR3 runs 16 residues.

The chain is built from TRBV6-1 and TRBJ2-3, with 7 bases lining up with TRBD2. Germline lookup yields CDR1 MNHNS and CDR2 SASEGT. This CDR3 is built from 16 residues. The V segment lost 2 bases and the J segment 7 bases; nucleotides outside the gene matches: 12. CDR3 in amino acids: CASSERAGVEGYTQYF. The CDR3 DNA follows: TGTGCCAGCAGTGAACGGGCGGGGGTAGAAGGGTATACGCAGTATTTT.

CDR3 coding DNA: TGTGCCAGCAGCATCCTCAGGGGCACCGGGGAGCTGTTTTTT. This codes for CASSILRGTGELFF. The chain uses TRBV9 and TRBJ2-2; a weak D match, TRBD1 (6 bases). Germline V gives CDR1 SGDLS, CDR2 YYNGEE. The CDR3 has 14 residues. Deletions cut 4 bases from V and 4 bases from J, with 11 bases between. Based on the CDR3 plus reference TRBV9 and TRBJ2-2, the full variable domain is DSGVTQTPKHLITATGQRVTLRCSPRSGDLSVYWYQQSLDQGLQFLIQYYNGEERAKGNILERFSAQQFPDLHSELNLSSLELGDSALYFCASSILRGTGELFFGEGSRLTVL.

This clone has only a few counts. In nucleotides, the CDR3 is TGCAGCGTTTCGGGGGGGAAACCGGGCCCCGGAGAATTTTTT. Translating it yields CSVSGGKPGPGEFF. The genes are TRBV29-1 and TRBJ1-4; D is perhaps TRBD1 (5 bases). V gave up 5 bases and J gave up 17 bases, with 27 bases separating them. The length of the CDR3 is 14 residues. Germline V lookup: CDR1 SQVTM, CDR2 ANQGSEA.

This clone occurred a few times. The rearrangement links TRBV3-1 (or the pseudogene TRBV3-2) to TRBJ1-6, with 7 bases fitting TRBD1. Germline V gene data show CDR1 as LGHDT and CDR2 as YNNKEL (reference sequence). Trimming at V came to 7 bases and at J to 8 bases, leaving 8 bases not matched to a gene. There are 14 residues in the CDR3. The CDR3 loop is CASTQRQGDSPLHF. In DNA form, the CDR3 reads TGTGCCAGCACCCAGCGACAGGGTGATTCACCCCTCCACTTT.